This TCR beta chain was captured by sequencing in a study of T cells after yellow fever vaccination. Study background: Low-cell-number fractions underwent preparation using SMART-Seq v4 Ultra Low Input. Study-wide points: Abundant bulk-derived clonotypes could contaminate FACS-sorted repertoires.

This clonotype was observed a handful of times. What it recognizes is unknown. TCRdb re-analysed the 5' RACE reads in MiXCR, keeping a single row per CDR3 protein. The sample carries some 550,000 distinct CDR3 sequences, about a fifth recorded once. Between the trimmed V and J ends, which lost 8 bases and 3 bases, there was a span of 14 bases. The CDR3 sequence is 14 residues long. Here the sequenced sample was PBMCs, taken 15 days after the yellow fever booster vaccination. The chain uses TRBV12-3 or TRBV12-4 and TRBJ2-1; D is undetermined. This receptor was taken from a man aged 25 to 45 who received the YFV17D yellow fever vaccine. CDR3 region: CASLGAHIYNEQFF. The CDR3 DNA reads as TGTGCCAGCCTCGGAGCGCACATCTACAATGAGCAGTTCTTC.